Below are 13 T cell receptor beta chains sequenced from a single sample in a study of blood T cell repertoires in COVID-19. The protocol was immunoSEQ multiplex PCR, while the TCRdb copy is restricted to in-frame clones and leaves out a portion. The sample carries fewer than 500,000 clones, approximately 86% recorded once. The sequencing input was PBMCs or T cells enriched from blood (not recorded which). These receptors originate from a woman aged 18-35 years who had recovered from COVID-19.

CDR3 sequence reads: CASRERIGGTEAFF. The CDR3 DNA is TGTGCCAGTAGAGAAAGAATCGGGGGCACTGAAGCTTTCTTT. The rearrangement joins TRBV19 to TRBJ1-1, with a possible D match to TRBD1 (5 bases). The CDR3 runs 14 residues. CDR1 LNHDA and CDR2 SQIVND come from the germline V gene (reference sequence). V was shortened by 6 bases and J by 4 bases, with 15 bases between the two germline ends.

The chain carries TRBV25-1 and TRBJ1-6, with 9 nucleotides matching TRBD1. V shed 6 bases, J shed 8 bases, and the junction held 5 bases outside the gene matches. Germline lookup yields CDR1 MGHDK and CDR2 SYGVNS. The CDR3 length is 14 residues. Here the CDR3 DNA reads TGTGCCAGCAGAGGACAGGGGATTCATTCACCCCTCCACTTT. Encoded protein: CASRGQGIHSPLHF. The full variable domain, with the rest looked up from reference TRBV25-1 and TRBJ1-6, is EADIYQTPRYLVIGTGKKITLECSQTMGHDKMYWYQQDPGMELHLIHYSYGVNSTEKGDLSSESTVSRIRTEHFPLTLESARPSHTSQYLCASRGQGIHSPLHFGNGTRLTVT.

The rearrangement uses TRBV4-1 and TRBJ1-1; 7 nucleotides agree with TRBD1. CDR1 is MGHRA and CDR2 is YSYEKL in the germline V gene. After removal of 6 bases from V and 1 base from J, the junction contained 11 bases not matched to a gene. The CDR3 spans 16 residues. CDR3: CASSLVRGAENTEAFF. The DNA of the CDR3 is TGCGCCAGCAGTCTCGTCAGGGGGGCCGAGAACACTGAAGCTTTCTTT.

In regard to this clone: The same CDR3 can be traced to other DNA sequences in this sample. The chain links TRBV6-5 to TRBJ2-3; D is unclear. The CDR3 runs to 12 residues. With 0 bases removed from V and 6 bases from J, the gap between germline ends came to 4 bases. The germline gives CDR1 MNHEY, CDR2 SVGAGI. The CDR3 loop reads CASSYSRDTQYF. The DNA of the CDR3 is TGTGCCAGCAGTTACTCGCGGGATACGCAGTATTTT.

As regards this clone: Additional DNA sequences in this sample encode the identical CDR3. CDR3 residues: CASSQGAGFYEQYF. Written as DNA, the CDR3 is TGTGCCAGCAGCCAAGGGGCAGGGTTCTACGAGCAGTACTTC. The chain employs TRBV14 and TRBJ2-7; tentative D call: TRBD1 (5 bases). The CDR3 runs 14 residues. In germline, CDR1 is SGHDN, CDR2 FVKESK. V was shortened by 1 base and J by 3 bases, with 10 bases between the two germline ends.

This chain uses TRBV14 with TRBJ2-5; 7 nucleotides line up with TRBD1. Germline values: CDR1 SGHDN, CDR2 FVKESK. This CDR3 is built from 14 residues. V shed 5 bases and J 4 bases; nucleotides not matched to a gene: 7. CDR3 nucleotides: TGTGCCAGCAGCATATTAACAGGGGCAGAGACCCAGTACTTC. It specifies CASSILTGAETQYF.

This chain's CDR3 is CASSEDSNEGSPLHF. CDR3 nucleotide sequence: TGCGCCAGCAGCGAAGACAGTAATGAAGGTTCACCCCTCCACTTT. The rearrangement joins TRBV5-1 to TRBJ1-6, with D possibly TRBD1 on 5 matching bases. The CDR3 spans 15 residues. Germline V CDR1 and CDR2: SGHRS, YFSETQ. Trimming left V 4 bases short and J 9 bases short, with 17 bases between.

The chain links TRBV25-1 to TRBJ1-4; 12 bases are shared with TRBD1. The CDR3 has 14 residues. The germline V gene encodes CDR1 MGHDK and CDR2 SYGVNS. With 3 bases clipped from V and 7 bases from J, the junction kept 0 bases outside the gene matches. The CDR3 bases are TGTGCCAGCAGTGAGGGACAGGGGGCTGAAAAACTGTTTTTT. Its translation is CASSEGQGAEKLFF.

The chain recombines TRBV11-2 with TRBJ1-1, with D possibly matching TRBD1 (5 bases). Trimming stripped 10 bases from V and 6 bases from J, with 18 bases between. This CDR3 spans 13 amino acids. CDR1 SGHAT and CDR2 FQNNGV come from the germline V gene. The CDR3 reads CATANHQGAEAFF. The CDR3 coding sequence is TGTGCCACCGCTAACCATCAGGGCGCTGAAGCTTTCTTT.

The rearrangement joins TRBV5-4 to TRBJ2-2; 9 bases are shared with TRBD2. Germline V CDR1 and CDR2: SGHNT, YYREEE (reference sequence). V dropped 5 bases and J dropped 5; count of bases not matched to a gene: 7. This CDR3 is 15 amino acids long. CDR3 in DNA: TGTGCCAGCAGTTCCGGGACTAGCCGGACCGGGGAGCTGTTTTTT. This encodes CASSSGTSRTGELFF.

V is TRBV28 and J is TRBJ1-2; 7 positions agree with TRBD1. CDR1 is MDHEN and CDR2 is SYDVKM in the germline V gene. CDR3 length: 13 amino acids. V gave up 5 bases and J gave up 11 bases; unmatched junction bases: 11. The CDR3, as DNA: TGTGCCAGCAGTGATCGACCCCGGACAGGTTACACCTTC. Its translation is CASSDRPRTGYTF.

The chain recombines TRBV6-5 with TRBJ1-1, with D unresolved. V was pared by 0 bases and J by 1 base, with 12 bases between. From germline, CDR1 is MNHEY and CDR2 SVGAGI. The CDR3 runs 16 residues. CDR3 nucleotides: TGTGCCAGCAGTTACTCTCGGGGTAGTGGGAACACTGAAGCTTTCTTT. It yields the protein CASSYSRGSGNTEAFF.

J is TRBJ2-2 and V is TRBV7-9, with a weak D call TRBD1 (6 bases). Looked up from germline, CDR1 is SEHNR and CDR2 is FQNEAQ (reference sequence). V was cut by 0 bases and J by 7 bases, with 9 bases left in between. The CDR3 runs to 14 residues. CDR3 protein: CASSLAEGGGELFF. The DNA for the CDR3 is TGTGCCAGCAGCTTAGCGGAAGGGGGCGGGGAGCTGTTTTTT.